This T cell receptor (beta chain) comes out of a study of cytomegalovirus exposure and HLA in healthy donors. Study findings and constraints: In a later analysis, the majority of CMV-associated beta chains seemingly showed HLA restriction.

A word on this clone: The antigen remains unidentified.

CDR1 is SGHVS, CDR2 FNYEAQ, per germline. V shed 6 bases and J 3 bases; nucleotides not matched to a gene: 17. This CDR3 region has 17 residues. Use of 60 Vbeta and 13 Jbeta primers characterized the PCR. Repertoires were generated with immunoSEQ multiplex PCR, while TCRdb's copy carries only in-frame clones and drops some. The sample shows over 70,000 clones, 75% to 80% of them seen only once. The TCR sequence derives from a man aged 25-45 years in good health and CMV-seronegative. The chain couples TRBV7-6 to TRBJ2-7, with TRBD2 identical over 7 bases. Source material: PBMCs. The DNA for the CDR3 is TGTGCCAGCAGTCTAGGGTGGGCTAGCGGAACCTACTACGAGCAGTACTTC. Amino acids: CASSLGWASGTYYEQYF.